The 21 T cell receptor beta chains presented below share a single source sample, sequenced in a study of cytomegalovirus exposure and HLA in healthy donors. Primers for the PCR totalled 60 Vbeta and 13 Jbeta. Repertoires were generated with immunoSEQ multiplex PCR, while TCRdb's copy carries only in-frame clones and drops some. Of some 110,000 clones listed, 70% to 80% were seen once; the top ten hold 4.5% to 5%. The material sequenced was PBMCs. Source of these receptors: a middle-aged man in good health and CMV-seropositive.

The CDR3 protein is CASSPKGQADYGYTF. CDR3 nucleotide sequence: TGTGCCAGCAGCCCTAAAGGACAGGCGGACTATGGCTACACCTTC. The J gene is TRBJ1-2, the V gene TRBV7-9, with 7 nucleotides matching TRBD1. J was trimmed by 3 bases and V by 5 bases; bases with no gene match: 9. In germline, CDR1 is SEHNR, CDR2 FQNEAQ (reference sequence). This CDR3 comprises 15 residues.

CDR3 sequence: CASSKVLETGVPNEQFF. For the CDR3, the DNA is TGTGCCAGCAGCAAAGTTCTTGAGACAGGGGTCCCCAATGAGCAGTTCTTC. The chain uses TRBV21-1 and TRBJ2-1; the D segment call TRBD1 is taken from the table without a DNA check. TRBV21-1 is deemed a pseudogene. The CDR3 has 17 amino acids.

This clone was observed a single time. The genes are TRBV6-1 and TRBJ2-1, with a possible D match to TRBD2 (7 bases). The CDR3 spans 14 residues. The germline gives CDR1 MNHNS, CDR2 SASEGT. Trimming removed 7 bases at V and 6 bases at J, with 16 bases between. Here the CDR3 reads CASKGGGSSNEQFF. CDR3 DNA: TGTGCCAGCAAGGGGGGCGGGAGTAGCAATGAGCAGTTCTTC.

The chain has TRBV6-5 and TRBJ1-1; D gene ambiguous. The CDR3 runs 14 residues. The ends were cut back, 3 bases at V and 5 bases at J, with 13 bases in the middle. CDR1 and CDR2 (germline): MNHEY, SVGAGI. CDR3 sequence: CASSYHKTGTEAFF. As DNA, the CDR3 is TGTGCCAGCAGTTATCACAAGACGGGGACTGAAGCTTTCTTT.

The V gene is TRBV15, the J gene TRBJ2-7; TRBD1 aligns across 11 bases. The germline CDR1 and CDR2 sequences are LNHNV and YYDKDF (reference sequence). The CDR3 totals 15 residues. V gave up 3 bases and J gave up 2 bases; unmatched junction bases: 3. The CDR3 nucleotides are TGTGCCACCAGCAGTGGGACAGGGGGGACCTACGAGCAGTACTTC. It yields the protein CATSSGTGGTYEQYF. The full variable domain, completed using reference TRBV15 and TRBJ2-7, is DAMVIQNPRYQVTQFGKPVTLSCSQTLNHNVMYWYQQKSSQAPKLLFHYYDKDFNNEADTPDNFQSRRPNTSFCFLDIRSPGLGDTAMYLCATSSGTGGTYEQYFGPGTRLTVT.

CDR3 in DNA: TGTGCAAGTCGCTCCATCGCGATTTATGGCTACACCTTC. It yields the protein CASRSIAIYGYTF. This chain joins TRBV12-2 and TRBJ1-2. TRBV12-2 is labeled a pseudogene. The CDR3 has 13 residues.

The CDR3 is CASSLGLAGATDTQYF. CDR3 nucleotides: TGTGCCAGCAGCTTAGGACTAGCGGGAGCAACAGATACGCAGTATTTT. The chain carries TRBV7-7 and TRBJ2-3, with 12 bases that match TRBD2. Germline V gene sequence: CDR1 SSHAT, CDR2 FNYEAQ (reference sequence). The CDR3 sequence is 16 residues long. J gave up 3 bases and V 1 base, and 2 bases lay outside the gene matches.

The rearrangement joins TRBV2 to TRBJ2-3; 8 bases align to TRBD2. From germline, CDR1 is SNHLY and CDR2 FYNNEI. The CDR3 runs to 11 residues. Germline trimming cut 8 bases from V and 5 bases from J; bases unmatched to any gene: 0. In DNA, the CDR3 is TGTGCCAGCGCGGGGGGAGATACGCAGTATTTT. This sequence encodes CASAGGDTQYF.

This chain uses TRBV7-9 with TRBJ1-4; no clear D gene. CDR3 length: 11 amino acids. Germline loops: CDR1 SEHNR, CDR2 FQNEAQ (reference sequence). V lost 9 bases and J 7 bases, leaving 9 bases between the germline ends. CDR3 loop: CASTSGEKLFF. For the CDR3, the DNA is TGTGCCAGTACATCGGGTGAAAAACTGTTTTTT.

Points on this clone: A read error may produce the germline difference seen at one junction end. Distinct nucleotide sequences in the sample also encode this CDR3. The chain couples TRBV6-5 to TRBJ1-6; the D is unclear. Per germline, CDR1 MNHEY and CDR2 SVGAGI. The CDR3 extends over 12 amino acids. CDR3 amino acids: CASSYPNSPLHF. The CDR3 DNA reads as TGTGCCAGCAGTTACCCAAATTCCCCCCTCCACTTT.

J is TRBJ1-4 and V is TRBV5-1; TRBD1 aligns across 7 bases. The CDR3 contains 18 residues. The V and J ends lost 1 base and 2 bases, in that order; junction bases with no gene match: 11. The V gene's germline CDR1 is SGHRS and CDR2 YFSETQ. CDR3 sequence: CASSLLAAGGTTNEKLFF. CDR3 DNA: TGCGCCAGCAGCTTGCTTGCGGCAGGGGGGACGACTAATGAAAAACTGTTTTTT.

The V gene is TRBV27, the J gene TRBJ1-6; possible D gene TRBD1, 6 bases. The CDR3 is 19 residues long. Germline V gene data show CDR1 as MNHEY and CDR2 as SMNVEV (reference sequence). The V gene lost 3 bases and the J gene lost 0 bases, with 18 bases spanning the gap. The chain's CDR3 is CASSFSNRVGSSYNSPLHF. The CDR3, as DNA: TGTGCCAGCAGTTTCTCCAACAGGGTTGGATCCTCCTATAATTCACCCCTCCACTTT.

The V and J genes are TRBV5-1 and TRBJ1-2; D uncertain. CDR3 length equals 14 residues. Trimming removed 0 bases at V and 2 bases at J, with 8 bases between. The V gene's germline CDR1 is SGHRS and CDR2 YFSETQ. The CDR3: CASSLDSRNYGYTF. The DNA of the CDR3 is TGCGCCAGCAGCTTGGACAGCCGCAACTATGGCTACACCTTC.

The V and J genes are TRBV21-1 and TRBJ1-1; the D call TRBD1 from the table was never checked on the DNA. TRBV21-1 is described as a pseudogene. This CDR3 region has 15 residues. CDR3 protein: CASSAHGAVNTEAFF. The CDR3, as DNA: TGTGCCAGCAGCGCCCATGGGGCAGTGAACACTGAAGCTTTCTTT.

The CDR3, as DNA: TGTGCCAGCAGTCCAGGGGAGGGGACTGAAGCTTTCTTT. It yields the protein CASSPGEGTEAFF. V and J are TRBV6-4 and TRBJ1-1; possibly TRBD1 for D (6 bases). This CDR3 comprises 13 residues. The V gene lost 5 bases and the J gene lost 5 bases, with 12 bases spanning the gap. CDR1 and CDR2 (germline): MRHNA, SNTAGT.

V gene TRBV5-1 combines with J gene TRBJ2-5, with D tentatively TRBD2 (5 bases). The CDR3 runs to 13 residues. V was trimmed by 2 bases and J by 5 bases, leaving 10 bases between them. Germline V lookup: CDR1 SGHRS, CDR2 YFSETQ. CDR3 protein: CASSFEGRETQYF. The CDR3 DNA sequence: TGCGCCAGCAGCTTTGAGGGTAGGGAGACCCAGTACTTC. Complete variable domain (other parts from reference TRBV5-1 and TRBJ2-5): KAGVTQTPRYLIKTRGQQVTLSCSPISGHRSVSWYQQTPGQGLQFLFEYFSETQRNKGNFPGRFSGRQFSNSRSEMNVSTLELGDSALYLCASSFEGRETQYFGPGTRLLVL.

This clone was observed a few times. V and J are TRBV19 and TRBJ1-2; 8 positions agree with TRBD1. The J segment lost 4 bases and the V segment lost 2 bases, leaving 3 bases of the junction unmatched. The CDR3 is 14 amino acids. The germline V gene has CDR1 LNHDA and CDR2 SQIVND (reference sequence). The CDR3 region has the DNA TGTGCCAGTAGTATACGAGACAGGGGCTATGGCTACACCTTC. This sequence encodes CASSIRDRGYGYTF.

V and J are TRBV11-3 and TRBJ2-3, with D tentatively TRBD1 (6 bases). The CDR3 has 15 residues. From germline, CDR1 is SGHNT and CDR2 YENEEA. The ends were cut back, 5 bases at V and 6 bases at J, with 18 bases in the middle. The CDR3 DNA is TGTGCCAGCAGCCTAGGGGGTAGGAGCGGCGATACGCAGTATTTT. This sequence encodes CASSLGGRSGDTQYF.

This clone has just a few counts. The chain recombines TRBV2 with TRBJ2-1, with D hard to call. The V gene lost 5 bases and the J gene lost 0 bases, with 8 bases spanning the gap. The CDR3 length is 14 residues. Per the germline V gene, CDR1 is SNHLY and CDR2 is FYNNEI. The CDR3 loop is CASSPGDSYNEQFF. CDR3 DNA sequence: TGTGCCAGCAGTCCCGGTGACTCCTACAATGAGCAGTTCTTC.

Points on this clone: Other DNA sequences in this specimen translate into the identical CDR3. The chain joins TRBV18 to TRBJ1-1; the match to TRBD1 covers 7 bases. The junction had 1 base not matched to a gene; V was cut back by 3 bases and J by 3 bases. Germline loops: CDR1 KGHSH, CDR2 LQKENI. This CDR3 is built from 13 residues. The CDR3 reads CASSPDRDTEAFF. In nucleotides, the CDR3 is TGTGCCAGCTCACCTGACAGGGACACTGAAGCTTTCTTT.

The V call is TRBV5-1, the J call TRBJ1-1; 12 nucleotides line up with TRBD1. The germline gives CDR1 SGHRS, CDR2 YFSETQ. Trimming removed 5 bases from V and 5 bases from J; junction bases left unmatched: 7. This CDR3 is 15 amino acids long. The DNA of the CDR3 is TGCGCCAGCAGTCCCGGGACAGGGGGCTCAACTGAAGCTTTCTTT. Its protein is CASSPGTGGSTEAFF.